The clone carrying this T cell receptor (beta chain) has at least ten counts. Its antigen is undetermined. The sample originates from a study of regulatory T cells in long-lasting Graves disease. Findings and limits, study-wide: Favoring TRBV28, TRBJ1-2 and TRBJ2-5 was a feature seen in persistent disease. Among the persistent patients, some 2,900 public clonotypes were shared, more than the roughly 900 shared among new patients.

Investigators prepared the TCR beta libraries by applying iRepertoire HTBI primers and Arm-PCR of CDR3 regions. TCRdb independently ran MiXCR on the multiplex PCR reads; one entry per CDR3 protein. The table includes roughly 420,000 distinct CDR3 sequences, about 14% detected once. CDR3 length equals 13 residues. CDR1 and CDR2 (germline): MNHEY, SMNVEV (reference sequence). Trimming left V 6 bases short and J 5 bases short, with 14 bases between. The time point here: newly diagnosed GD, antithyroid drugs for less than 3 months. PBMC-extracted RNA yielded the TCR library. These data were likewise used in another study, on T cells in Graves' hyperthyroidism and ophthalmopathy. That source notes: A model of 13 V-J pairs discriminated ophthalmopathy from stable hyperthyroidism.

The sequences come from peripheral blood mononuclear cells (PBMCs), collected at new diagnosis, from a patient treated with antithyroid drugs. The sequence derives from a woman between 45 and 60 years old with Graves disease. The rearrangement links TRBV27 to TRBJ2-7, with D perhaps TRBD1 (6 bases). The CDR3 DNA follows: TGTGCCAGCAGCAGACAGGACCTGGACGAGCAGTACTTC. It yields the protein CASSRQDLDEQYF.